This T cell receptor beta chain derives from a study of blood T cell repertoires in COVID-19 (dated by TCRdb to 2018 to 2021). Concerning the study at large: Samples from collaborators originated in the United States, Italy and Spain and spanned both the acute and convalescent phases of COVID-19. Where HLA class I and class II types were available, the types were taken from metadata supplied by the sample provider, not from assay-based typing. The material from the prospective study consisted of cDNA or gDNA derived from T cells, B-cell-depleted T cells, or PBMCs. The repertoires were released in a freely available public database meant as a resource for research on the immune response to SARS-CoV-2. A de-identified subject ID, COVID-19 status, age in years and sex were almost always included in the sample metadata. Deeply sampled blood TCRbeta repertoires from subjects exposed to, actively infected with, or recovered from COVID-19 were included in the dataset. The samples were drawn from two sources: the first 160 participants of the ongoing ImmuneRACE study, and 1,000 to 1,500 subjects contributed by 6 global collaborators.

TCRbeta CDR3 regions were amplified from genomic DNA using the immunoSEQ Assay, a bias-controlled multiplex PCR. As for the authors' bioinformatics: The number of nucleated cells in each sample was estimated by amplification of reference gene primers within the assay. To quantify the absolute abundance of each unique TCRbeta CDR3 rearrangement, sequence reads were collapsed and filtered. For each sample, productive Simpson clonality was calculated as the square root of Simpson's diversity index over productive rearrangements. TCRdb re-hosts the immuneACCESS table, in-frame sequences only. Its copies lack some clones; in the studies checked, an unresolved V gene accounts for under half of them, and the cause for the rest is not known. V and J calls and clone size come straight from that table; D and trimming were deduced from the DNA. This sample is represented by 70,000 or so clones; under 85% of them were singletons. The ten largest clones add up to more than 13% of the sample.

Points on this clone: Its binding antigen is unknown. The sample holds no much larger clone one base away, and base qualities are not on file.

CDR3 length: 13 amino acids, cysteine to phenylalanine. Just the 39-base CDR3 DNA is kept, in frame starting at base 1. The germline ends are 11 bases apart after V is trimmed by 4 bases and J by 5 bases. The germline V gene (reference sequence) provides CDR1 SEHNR and CDR2 FQNEAQ. Results the study describes overall, beyond this receptor: The quantity of clinical and demographic metadata differed by source and by participant and was supplied without curation.

At one collaborating source in Seattle, patients were enrolled during active infection and were followed longitudinally through the course of disease. Collaborating institutions collected whole blood in K2EDTA tubes following their own protocols. For TCRbeta analysis, collaborator samples were shipped as frozen whole blood, as isolated PBMCs, or as DNA extracted from either sample type. In this chain, TRBV7-9 is recombined with TRBJ1-1; the D gene identity is not certain. The clonotype was recovered from a man in his fifties or sixties with COVID-19, enrolled during active disease. Source material: peripheral blood. For the CDR3, the sequence is CASSYHEKTEAFF. The nucleotide sequence reads as follows: TGTGCCAGCAGCTACCACGAGAAGACTGAAGCTTTCTTT.